The 15 T cell receptor beta chains below come from one sample, sequenced in a study of blood T cell repertoires in COVID-19. Sequencing used immunoSEQ multiplex PCR; TCRdb keeps in-frame clones, though not all of them. The sample records some 62,000 clones, 85% to 90% being singletons. The sequencing sample was made of peripheral blood. These receptors all stem from a woman between 55 and 75 years old with COVID-19, enrolled during active disease.

The chain has TRBV10-3 and TRBJ1-1; TRBD1 is a possible D gene (5 bases). Per the germline V gene, CDR1 is ENHRY and CDR2 is SYGVKD. The V end was cut by 7 bases, the J end by 4 bases, with 16 bases between. This CDR3 has 14 amino acids. The CDR3 here is CAINPGDLGTEAFF. The CDR3 region has the DNA TGTGCCATCAATCCGGGGGATTTGGGCACTGAAGCTTTCTTT.

The V call is TRBV7-2, the J call TRBJ2-7, with 9 bases identical to TRBD1. The V gene end was trimmed by 5 bases and the J gene end by 4 bases; junction bases not matched to a gene: 6. Germline CDR1 is SGHTA and CDR2 is FQGNSA. The CDR3 runs 14 residues. CDR3 nucleotide sequence: TGTGCCAGCAGCCTGGGACAGGGTTTTTACGAGCAGTACTTC. This encodes CASSLGQGFYEQYF. The complete variable domain, with remaining parts taken from reference TRBV7-2 and TRBJ2-7, reads GAGVSQSPSNKVTEKGKDVELRCDPISGHTALYWYRQSLGQGLEFLIYFQGNSAPDKSGLPSDRFSAERTGGSVSTLTIQRTQQEDSAVYLCASSLGQGFYEQYFGPGTRLTVT.

V usage is TRBV27 and J usage is TRBJ2-1; 8 bases are a match to TRBD2. CDR3 length equals 15 residues. The V and J ends lost 3 bases and 9 bases, in that order; junction bases with no gene match: 10. The V gene's germline CDR1 is MNHEY and CDR2 SMNVEV (reference sequence). The CDR3 nucleotides are TGTGCCAGCAGTTTTTACGGGAGGGCCTCGTCTGAGCAGTTCTTC. It encodes CASSFYGRASSEQFF.

This rearrangement joins TRBV18 to TRBJ1-2; a weak D match, TRBD1 (5 bases). With 5 bases removed from V and 8 bases from J, the gap between germline ends came to 15 bases. CDR3 size: 13 residues. Germline V gene sequence: CDR1 KGHSH, CDR2 LQKENI. In DNA, the CDR3 is TGTGCCAGCTCAAAACAGGCAGATTGGGGCTACACCTTC. Protein product: CASSKQADWGYTF.

This chain links TRBV6-2 or TRBV6-3 with TRBJ1-2, with D maybe TRBD1 (6 bases). The CDR3 length is 14 residues. CDR1 is MNHEY and CDR2 is SVGEGT in the germline V gene. The ends were cut back, 4 bases at V and 7 bases at J, with 16 bases in the middle. The CDR3: CASSLDSPRGGYTF. CDR3 sequence (DNA): TGTGCCAGCAGTTTGGACAGCCCCAGGGGTGGCTACACCTTC.

The rearrangement uses TRBV28 and TRBJ1-5, with unresolved D. CDR1 is MDHEN, CDR2 SYDVKM, per germline. The CDR3 covers 16 residues. Deletions cut 3 bases from V and 0 bases from J, with 12 bases between. CDR3 coding DNA: TGTGCCAGCAGTTTTTACCGGGAGTATAGCAATCAGCCCCAGCATTTT. This gives the protein CASSFYREYSNQPQHF. The full variable domain, with the rest looked up from reference TRBV28 and TRBJ1-5, is DVKVTQSSRYLVKRTGEKVFLECVQDMDHENMFWYRQDPGLGLRLIYFSYDVKMKEKGDIPEGYSVSREKKERFSLILESASTNQTSMYLCASSFYREYSNQPQHFGDGTRLSIL.

This chain uses TRBV9 with TRBJ2-7; the match to TRBD2 covers 7 bases. Germline loops: CDR1 SGDLS, CDR2 YYNGEE. The CDR3 totals 12 residues. The V and J ends lost 3 bases and 6 bases, in that order; junction bases with no gene match: 3. The CDR3 loop reads CASSGGLGEQYF. The CDR3 DNA sequence: TGTGCCAGCAGCGGCGGACTAGGCGAGCAGTACTTC.

The chain recombines TRBV5-5 with TRBJ1-2; a possible D gene is TRBD1 (6 bases). The CDR3 totals 15 residues. Trimming took off 5 bases at V and 3 bases at J, with 17 bases between the two ends. Per the germline V gene, CDR1 is SGHKS and CDR2 is YYEKEE (reference sequence). This chain's CDR3 is CASSPPDRTYYGYTF. The CDR3 region has the DNA TGTGCCAGCAGTCCCCCGGACAGAACTTACTATGGCTACACCTTC. Full variable domain (outside the CDR3, taken from reference TRBV5-5 and TRBJ1-2): DAGVTQSPTHLIKTRGQQVTLRCSPISGHKSVSWYQQVLGQGPQFIFQYYEKEERGRGNFPDRFSARQFPNYSSELNVNALLLGDSALYLCASSPPDRTYYGYTFGSGTRLTVV.

The chain has TRBV2 and TRBJ1-5; possible D gene TRBD1, 6 bases. CDR3 length equals 15 residues. Trimming removed 2 bases from V and 5 bases from J, with 13 bases in between. Germline V gene sequence: CDR1 SNHLY, CDR2 FYNNEI. The CDR3 DNA reads as TGTGCCAGCAGTGAAAGTCGACAGGCATATCAGCCCCAGCATTTT. Its protein is CASSESRQAYQPQHF.

The chain couples TRBV6-5 to TRBJ2-7; 10 positions agree with TRBD2. The germline V gene encodes CDR1 MNHEY and CDR2 SVGAGI. The CDR3 runs 15 residues. V lost 0 bases, J lost 3 bases, and 2 bases stayed unmatched. This CDR3 reads CASSYSSGRLYEQYF. CDR3 nucleotide sequence: TGTGCCAGCAGTTACTCTAGCGGGAGGCTCTACGAGCAGTACTTC.

This chain joins TRBV27 and TRBJ2-1; 7 nucleotides agree with TRBD2. After removal of 5 bases from V and 9 bases from J, the junction contained 10 bases not matched to a gene. The CDR3 sequence is 14 residues long. CDR1 and CDR2 from the germline V gene are MNHEY and SMNVEV (reference sequence). In nucleotides, the CDR3 is TGTGCCAGCAGTACCTCGAGTCAGCGGGGTGAGCAGTTCTTC. Protein sequence: CASSTSSQRGEQFF.

The V call is TRBV28, the J call TRBJ1-5; D call uncertain. This CDR3 has 15 residues. The V gene's germline CDR1 is MDHEN and CDR2 SYDVKM. Trimming stripped 2 bases from V and 6 bases from J, with 14 bases between. CDR3 in amino acids: CASSLRGGTGQPQHF. The CDR3 bases are TGTGCCAGCAGTTTAAGAGGCGGAACGGGTCAGCCCCAGCATTTT. The entire variable domain, with the rest obtained from reference TRBV28 and TRBJ1-5, is as follows: DVKVTQSSRYLVKRTGEKVFLECVQDMDHENMFWYRQDPGLGLRLIYFSYDVKMKEKGDIPEGYSVSREKKERFSLILESASTNQTSMYLCASSLRGGTGQPQHFGDGTRLSIL.

This chain joins TRBV9 and TRBJ1-2; 10 nucleotides agree with TRBD1. V lost 2 bases, J lost 5 bases, and 12 bases stayed unmatched. CDR1 is SGDLS, CDR2 YYNGEE, per germline. This CDR3 contains 17 residues. The CDR3 coding sequence is TGTGCCAGCAGCGTCGCGAGCCCCGGGACAGGGGCTTATGGCTACACCTTC. Its protein product is CASSVASPGTGAYGYTF.

The chain links TRBV7-2 to TRBJ1-2; D is unclear. Germline CDR1 reads SGHTA; CDR2 reads FQGNSA. The CDR3 covers 14 residues. Trimming removed 5 bases at V and 6 bases at J, with 16 bases between. This CDR3 is CASSPRSGWDGYTF. CDR3 in DNA: TGTGCCAGCAGCCCGCGATCAGGTTGGGATGGCTACACCTTC. The variable domain in full, completed from reference TRBV7-2 and TRBJ1-2, reads GAGVSQSPSNKVTEKGKDVELRCDPISGHTALYWYRQSLGQGLEFLIYFQGNSAPDKSGLPSDRFSAERTGGSVSTLTIQRTQQEDSAVYLCASSPRSGWDGYTFGSGTRLTVV.

The rearrangement joins TRBV9 to TRBJ2-2, with D hard to call. Germline V gene sequence: CDR1 SGDLS, CDR2 YYNGEE. CDR3 length equals 11 residues. Trimming took 2 bases from V and 7 from J, leaving 3 bases between them. CDR3 sequence reads: CASSVRGELFF. CDR3 DNA: TGTGCCAGCAGCGTCCGCGGGGAGCTGTTTTTT.